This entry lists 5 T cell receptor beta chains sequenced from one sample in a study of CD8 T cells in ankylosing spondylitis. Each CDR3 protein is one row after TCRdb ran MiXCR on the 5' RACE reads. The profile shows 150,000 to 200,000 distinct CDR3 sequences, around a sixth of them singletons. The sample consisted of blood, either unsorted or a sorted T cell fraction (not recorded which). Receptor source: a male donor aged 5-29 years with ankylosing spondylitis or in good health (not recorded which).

The DNA for the CDR3 is TGTGCCACCAGTGATTCTGGCTTAGGCTTCACAGATACGCAGTATTTT. Amino acid sequence: CATSDSGLGFTDTQYF. The chain joins TRBV24-1 to TRBJ2-3; no firm D call. The CDR3 totals 16 residues. Germline V lookup: CDR1 KGHDR, CDR2 SFDVKD. Trimming removed 2 bases at V and 2 bases at J, with 13 bases between.

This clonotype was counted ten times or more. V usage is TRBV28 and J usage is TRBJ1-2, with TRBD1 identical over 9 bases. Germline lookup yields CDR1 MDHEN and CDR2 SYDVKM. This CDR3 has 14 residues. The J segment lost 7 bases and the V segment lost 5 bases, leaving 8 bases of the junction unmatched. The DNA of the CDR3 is TGTGCCAGCAGTCCTATCCGGACAGGGGTTGGCTACACCTTC. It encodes CASSPIRTGVGYTF.

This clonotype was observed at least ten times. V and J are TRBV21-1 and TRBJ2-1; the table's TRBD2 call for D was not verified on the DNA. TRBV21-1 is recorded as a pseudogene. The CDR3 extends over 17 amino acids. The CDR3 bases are TGTGCCAGCAGCGCTATGTTTCGGGCCCCAGGAAACAATGAGCAGTTCTTC. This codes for CASSAMFRAPGNNEQFF.

This CDR3 reads CASRGLAGDGNEQFF. Here the CDR3 DNA reads TGTGCCAGCAGAGGACTAGCGGGAGACGGCAATGAGCAGTTCTTC. V gene TRBV6-6 combines with J gene TRBJ2-1, with TRBD2 identical over 13 bases. This CDR3 has 15 residues. Trimming removed 6 bases from V and 6 bases from J; junction bases left unmatched: 5. Germline assignment: CDR1 MNHNY and CDR2 SVGAGI (reference sequence).

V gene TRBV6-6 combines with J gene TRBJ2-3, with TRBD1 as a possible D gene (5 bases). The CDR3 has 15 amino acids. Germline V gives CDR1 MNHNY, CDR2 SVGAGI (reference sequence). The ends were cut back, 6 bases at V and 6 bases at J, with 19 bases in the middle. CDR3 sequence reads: CASRYKQGLGDTQYF. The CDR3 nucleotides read TGTGCCAGCAGGTACAAGCAGGGCCTCGGGGATACGCAGTATTTT.